Here is one T cell receptor (beta chain) with its context. The antigen remains unidentified. The TRB cDNA libraries were prepared by 5' RACE with UMI labels. TCRdb re-analyzed the 5' RACE reads; it lists each CDR3 protein once, without DNA. This table lists some 150,000 distinct CDR3 sequences. The sample originates from a study of CXCR3-negative and CXCR3-positive naive CD8 T cells. Triplicates of over 250,000 cells were sorted from each CD8+ T cell subset. Naive CD8+ T cells had a CD45RO-CCR7+CD27+CD95- phenotype. Study-wide points: CXCR3-negative naive cells had less hydrophobic TRB CDR3s than did CXCR3-positive naive cells.

Sequencing input: naive CXCR3+ CD8+ T cells from blood. Subset: CD45RO-CCR7+CD27+CD95- naive CD8+ T cells expressing CXCR3 (TNR3+). The receptor's source is a human donor in good health. Some clones in this sample may be carry-over from other donors' samples.

Here the CDR3 reads CASSLAGLAGKAKNIQYF. This chain connects TRBV5-1 to TRBJ2-4; as DNA is missing, the TRBD2 call by TCRdb cannot be tested. This CDR3 is built from 18 residues. The germline CDR1 and CDR2 sequences are SGHRS and YFSETQ.